A single sample gave rise to the 13 T cell receptor beta chains below, sequenced in a study of identical twins. TCRdb re-analysed the 5' RACE reads in MiXCR, keeping a single row per CDR3 protein. The sample gives more than 400,000 distinct CDR3 sequences, about 15% of which show up once; nearly 0.45% is in the top ten. These same data were also listed under a study on yellow fever vaccine responses in identical twins.

The sample consisted of CD4+ T cells sorted from blood. The receptor source for this set is a woman aged 18-29 years in good health.

The chain links TRBV20-1 to TRBJ2-7; 12 bases match TRBD2. The ends lost 5 bases at V and 3 bases at J; junction bases unmatched: 5. Germline lookup yields CDR1 DFQATT and CDR2 SNEGSKA (reference sequence). This CDR3 is built from 14 residues. CDR3 DNA sequence: TGCAGTGCTCGACTAGCGGGAGTGCTCTACGAGCAGTACTTC. Residues: CSARLAGVLYEQYF.

This clonotype was recorded many times. The chain links TRBV12-3 or TRBV12-4 to TRBJ2-2; possible D gene TRBD2, 5 bases. Deletions cut 8 bases from V and 3 bases from J, with 16 bases between. The CDR3 consists of 15 residues. The CDR3 DNA follows: TGTGCCAGCCCCCCTGGAGGTTTCGACACCGGGGAGCTGTTTTTT. Its translation: CASPPGGFDTGELFF.

This clonotype was seen only a few times. J is TRBJ2-1 and V is TRBV2; 7 bases align to TRBD1. CDR3 length: 12 amino acids. V was clipped by 3 bases and J by 9 bases; unmatched bases: 2. Per germline, CDR1 SNHLY and CDR2 FYNNEI. CDR3 residues: CASSEYRGEQFF. The DNA of the CDR3 is TGTGCCAGCAGTGAGTACAGGGGTGAGCAGTTCTTC.

The sample holds a few counts of this clonotype. The chain uses TRBV14 and TRBJ2-1; no firm D call. In germline, CDR1 is SGHDN, CDR2 FVKESK. The CDR3 totals 11 residues. Trimming removed 4 bases from V and 10 bases from J, with 8 bases in between. The CDR3 spells CASSPEEEQFF. CDR3 bases: TGTGCCAGCAGCCCGGAAGAAGAGCAGTTCTTC.

The sample holds many counts of this clonotype. The chain is built from TRBV10-3 and TRBJ2-5; 10 nucleotides agree with TRBD1. CDR3 length equals 14 residues. V was clipped by 6 bases and J by 3 bases; unmatched bases: 4. In germline, CDR1 is ENHRY, CDR2 SYGVKD. For the CDR3, the DNA is TGTGCCATCAGGGGACAGGGGCAGAAAGAGACCCAGTACTTC. Residues: CAIRGQGQKETQYF.

This sequence joins TRBV20-1 and TRBJ2-2; D perhaps matches TRBD1 (6 bases). CDR1 DFQATT and CDR2 SNEGSKA come from the germline V gene (reference sequence). The CDR3 is 16 amino acids. V was clipped by 5 bases and J by 5 bases, with 21 bases between them. The CDR3 DNA reads as TGCAGTGCTCGCCGAGGCGGCATTAGGGGGACCGGGGAGCTGTTTTTT. As protein: CSARRGGIRGTGELFF.

This clonotype appeared once. The J gene is TRBJ2-3, the V gene TRBV25-1; D is unclear. V lost 0 bases, J lost 11 bases, and 15 bases lay in between. CDR1 and CDR2 (germline): MGHDK, SYGVNS. The CDR3 spans 14 residues. The CDR3 reads CASSEYGGPLGQYF. In DNA, the CDR3 is TGTGCCAGCAGTGAATATGGCGGCCCCCTTGGGCAGTATTTT.

In its sample, this clonotype was seen many times. CDR3 nucleotide sequence: TGCAGCGGGGGACAGGGAGAAGAGACCCAGTACTTC. Its protein product is CSGGQGEETQYF. This chain joins TRBV29-1 and TRBJ2-5, with 9 bases lining up with TRBD1. The J segment lost 3 bases and the V segment lost 7 bases, leaving 3 bases of the junction unmatched. Germline V CDR1 and CDR2: SQVTM, ANQGSEA. This CDR3 contains 12 residues.

Many counts were recorded for this clonotype. The rearrangement joins TRBV6-1 to TRBJ2-3; TRBD2 aligns across 10 bases. CDR3 length equals 16 residues. V lost 2 bases, J lost 2 bases, and 4 bases stayed unmatched. The germline CDR1 and CDR2 sequences are MNHNS and SASEGT. The CDR3 protein is CASSELSGRATDTQYF. The CDR3 region has the DNA TGTGCCAGCAGTGAATTAAGCGGGAGGGCCACAGATACGCAGTATTTT.

This clonotype was seen ten or more times. The chain has TRBV5-1 and TRBJ2-1; D is unresolved. The CDR3 length is 16 residues. Trimming stripped 4 bases from V and 7 bases from J, with 21 bases between. Germline V gene sequence: CDR1 SGHRS, CDR2 YFSETQ. The CDR3 DNA is TGCGCCAGCAGCCTCGATACTACCGCCTTAGGGAATGAGCAGTTCTTC. It encodes CASSLDTTALGNEQFF.

V gene TRBV6-2 or TRBV6-3 combines with J gene TRBJ2-1, with 7 positions matching TRBD1. With V trimmed by 4 bases and J by 6 bases, 6 bases remained unmatched. Germline CDR1 MNHEY, CDR2 SVGEGT. This CDR3 is built from 14 residues. CDR3 sequence reads: CASSSPGGSNEQFF. DNA of the CDR3: TGTGCCAGCAGTTCCCCAGGGGGATCCAATGAGCAGTTCTTC.

The chain uses TRBV6-5 and TRBJ2-1; D may correspond to TRBD1 or TRBD2 (6 bases each). Trimming cost V 0 bases and J 0 bases, with 15 bases left between them. Germline V gene lookup returns CDR1 MNHEY and CDR2 SVGAGI. This CDR3 region has 18 residues. The CDR3 sequence: CASSYSIGGPSSYNEQFF. DNA for the CDR3: TGTGCCAGCAGTTACTCGATCGGGGGCCCGAGCTCCTACAATGAGCAGTTCTTC.

The chain has TRBV2 and TRBJ1-6; the D gene is possibly TRBD1 (5 bases). Germline assignment: CDR1 SNHLY and CDR2 FYNNEI. V was clipped by 6 bases and J by 6 bases, with 15 bases between them. The CDR3 is made up of 15 amino acids. CDR3 sequence (DNA): TGTGCCAGCAGGGGGGACCGAGAATCTAATTCACCCCTCCACTTT. Translation: CASRGDRESNSPLHF.